This T cell receptor beta chain was identified in a study of identical twins. This clonotype was observed many times. This CDR3 spans 14 amino acids. V was pared by 4 bases and J by 1 base, with 2 bases of the junction left unmatched. Germline lookup yields CDR1 MRHNA and CDR2 SNTAGT. TCRdb processed the 5' RACE reads anew with MiXCR; each CDR3 protein has one entry. The repertoire consists of approximately 680,000 distinct CDR3 sequences, with 7.1% occurring once and the leading ten covering roughly 1.6%. This same sample was also part of a study on yellow fever vaccine responses in identical twins.

Sample: PBMCs. This TCR was recovered from a woman under 30 in good health. This chain links TRBV6-4 with TRBJ2-3; TRBD1 matches 7 bases. Here the CDR3 reads CASSGQGGTDTQYF. The CDR3 bases are TGTGCCAGCAGTGGACAGGGTGGCACAGATACGCAGTATTTT.